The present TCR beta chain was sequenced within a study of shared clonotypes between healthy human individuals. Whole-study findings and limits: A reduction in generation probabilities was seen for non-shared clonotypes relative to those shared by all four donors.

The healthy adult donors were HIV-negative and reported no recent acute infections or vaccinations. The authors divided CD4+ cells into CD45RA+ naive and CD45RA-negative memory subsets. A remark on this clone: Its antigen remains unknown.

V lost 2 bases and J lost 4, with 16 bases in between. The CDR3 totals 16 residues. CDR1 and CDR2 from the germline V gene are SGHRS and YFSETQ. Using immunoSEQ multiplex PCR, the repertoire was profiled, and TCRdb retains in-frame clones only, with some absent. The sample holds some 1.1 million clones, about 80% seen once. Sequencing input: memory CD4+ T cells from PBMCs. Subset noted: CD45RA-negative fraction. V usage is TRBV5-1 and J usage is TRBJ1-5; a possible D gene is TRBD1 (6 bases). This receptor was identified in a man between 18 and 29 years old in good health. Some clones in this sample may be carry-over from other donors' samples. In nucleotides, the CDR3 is TGCGCCAGCAGCTTCGGCCATGGGGACACGAATCAGCCCCAGCATTTT. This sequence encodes CASSFGHGDTNQPQHF.